This TCR beta chain appears in the sequencing data of a study of OX40 agonist ivuxolimab in advanced cancers. Notes on the research overall: Ivuxolimab was an agonistic, fully human IgG2 monoclonal antibody directed against OX40 (CD134), a costimulatory receptor. The monotherapy dose-escalation portion (N of about 50 patients) of the phase I ivuxolimab trial is reported in the paper. Intravenous ivuxolimab was administered to patients every 2 weeks at six dose levels: 0.01, 0.1, 0.3, 1.5, 3 and 10 mg/kg. In the dose-escalation cohort, 70% to 85% of patients were male, and the mean age was around 60 years with a range of roughly 20 to 80. Peripheral TCRbeta sequencing was intended to test whether TCR sequence diversity was altered and clonal T-cell expansion was caused by ivuxolimab. Three dose-escalation patients achieved partial responses, one with hepatocellular carcinoma and two with cutaneous melanoma. Patients were allowed to have had prior anti-PD-1, anti-PD-L1 or anti-CTLA-4 therapy, and 40% of the dose-escalation patients had previously received checkpoint inhibitors. Of the 50 to 55 dose-escalation patients, hepatocellular carcinoma was present in roughly 19, melanoma in approximately 15, renal cell carcinoma in 9 and head and neck cancer in 9.

Genomic DNA was extracted from sorted cells for sequencing of the TCRbeta CDR3 region. TCRbeta CDR3 regions were sequenced using the immunoSEQ Assay. TCRdb retrieved this table from immuneACCESS and kept in-frame rearrangements only. Not all clones are present; in checked studies, unresolved V genes account for under half, and no reason is known for the remainder. This sample gives 45,000 to 55,000 clones in total; around 83% of them show up just once. The leading ten clones occupy roughly 9.9% of the sample. Broad study findings and their caveats: In partial responders in the 0.1-3.0 mg/kg groups, normalized peripheral clonal expansion was found to be among the lowest, especially among CD8+ T cells. At doses of 0.1 to 3.0 mg/kg, clonal expansion of both CD4+ and CD8+ blood T cells was observed from baseline to week 6. Low levels of normalized T-cell clonal expansion were also seen in some patients who did not respond. Which antigens the clonally expanded peripheral T cells were specific for was not determined. On average, CD8+ T cells showed more expanded clones than CD4+ T cells after ivuxolimab.

Concerning this clone: The antigen it recognizes is unknown. No base quality values were provided; no much bigger clone lies one nucleotide off.

Patients with autoimmune disease history or receiving systemic immunosuppression were excluded from the trial. Peripheral blood for TCR sequencing was collected from all dose cohorts at baseline, on cycle 4 day 1, and on cycle 7 day 1. Samples were obtained from an open-label, multicenter, first-in-human phase I dose-escalation trial of ivuxolimab. Adults with locally advanced or metastatic melanoma, renal cell carcinoma, hepatocellular carcinoma or head and neck squamous cell carcinoma were enrolled in the trial. Before TCR sequencing, CD4+ T cells and CD8+ T cells from peripheral blood were sorted into separate populations. The TCR was taken from an adult with an advanced solid tumor such as melanoma, head and neck, liver or kidney cancer. The sequenced sample was CD4+ or CD8+ T cells sorted from blood, obtained in a trial of the OX40 agonist ivuxolimab.

CDR3 reads: CASSLWGATSNQPQHF. The nucleotide sequence reads as follows: TGTGCCAGCAGCTTGTGGGGGGCAACTAGCAATCAGCCCCAGCATTTT. This chain is built from TRBV5-8 and TRBJ1-5; possibly the D gene is TRBD1, per 6 matching bases. Inclusive of the bounding cysteine and phenylalanine, the CDR3 is 16 residues long. This entry keeps only the CDR3 DNA: 48 bases, framed from base 1. Sequences SGHTS (CDR1) and YDEGEE (CDR2) are obtained from the germline V gene. V sheds 1 base and J sheds 0 bases, leaving 11 bases between their ends.